This TCR beta chain was obtained from a study of human T cells and chemical hapten exposure. For this clonotype: Its target is not known.

Study-level findings and limits: Among expanded TCRs, significantly more large CDR3 similarity clusters formed than among controls.

The time point was: patch test 3, about 24 weeks after DPC sensitization. Described treatment: therapeutic diphenylcyclopropenone sensitization with weekly scalp DPC. TCRdb re-called the RACE reads through MiXCR, storing one row per CDR3 protein. The sample yields about 90,000 distinct CDR3 sequences, approximately 10% seen once. CDR1 and CDR2 (germline): DFQATT, SNEGSKA (reference sequence). The CDR3 sequence is 16 residues long. V dropped 0 bases and J dropped 1 base, with 16 bases sitting between them. This sequence originates from a woman in her 30s with alopecia areata. Some clones in this sample may be carry-over from other donors' samples. The material sequenced was whole blood, taken in connection with sensitization to the hapten diphenylcyclopropenone (DPC). The V call is TRBV20-1, the J call TRBJ2-7; D may match TRBD1 or TRBD2 (6 bases each). CDR3 DNA: TGCAGTGCTAGAGACAGGGGAGGTATAATTTCCTACGAGCAGTACTTC. It specifies CSARDRGGIISYEQYF.